The 22 T cell receptor beta chains reported below all come from one sample, sequenced in a study of blood T cell repertoires in COVID-19. Method: immunoSEQ multiplex PCR; TCRdb's copy keeps in-frame clones and lacks some. The sample lists 200,000 to 300,000 clones, about 86% occurring once. Sequencing input: peripheral blood. The receptors shown here come from a woman at least 80 years old with acute or convalescent COVID-19.

This chain joins TRBV5-4 and TRBJ2-7; no definite D call. With 0 bases removed from V and 1 base from J, the gap between germline ends came to 14 bases. Germline assignment: CDR1 SGHNT and CDR2 YYREEE (reference sequence). The CDR3 runs to 16 residues. The CDR3 DNA is TGTGCCAGCAGCTTGGGTGGTCGGATGACATCCTACGAGCAGTACTTC. Translated: CASSLGGRMTSYEQYF.

The chain combines TRBV5-1 with TRBJ1-3, with D maybe TRBD1 (5 bases). The V end was cut by 4 bases, the J end by 1 base, with 18 bases between. CDR1 is SGHRS and CDR2 is YFSETQ in the germline V gene. This CDR3 spans 17 amino acids. The CDR3 spells CASSKQAQGTSGNTIYF. Here the CDR3 DNA reads TGCGCCAGCAGCAAACAGGCTCAAGGTACTTCTGGAAACACCATATATTTT.

The chain links TRBV5-6 to TRBJ2-5; 10 positions match TRBD1. V trimming: 3 bases; J trimming: 2 bases; junction bases outside the gene matches: 16. CDR1 and CDR2 from the germline V gene are SGHDT and YYEEEE. The CDR3 consists of 19 residues. The CDR3 DNA follows: TGTGCCAGCAGCTGGTTCCGGGACAGGGGACCGCTAACTCAAGAGACCCAGTACTTC. Translating it yields CASSWFRDRGPLTQETQYF.

A single count supports this clone. This rearrangement joins TRBV28 to TRBJ1-5; a possible D gene is TRBD1 (6 bases). Trimming took 1 base from V and 2 from J, leaving 15 bases between them. This CDR3 is 17 amino acids long. The V gene's germline CDR1 is MDHEN and CDR2 SYDVKM. The CDR3 protein is CASSLFRGAGGNQPQHF. In DNA, the CDR3 is TGTGCCAGCAGTTTATTCCGGGGGGCGGGGGGCAATCAGCCCCAGCATTTT.

This clone has a single count. This chain joins TRBV11-3 and TRBJ2-4; tentative D call: TRBD1 (6 bases). This CDR3 has 13 residues. Trimming removed 3 bases from V and 8 bases from J, with 11 bases in between. In germline, CDR1 is SGHNT, CDR2 YENEEA. CDR3: CASSLAGADIQYF. CDR3 nucleotides: TGTGCCAGCAGCTTGGCAGGGGCGGACATTCAGTACTTC.

This clone has only a few counts. The chain combines TRBV19 with TRBJ1-3; D unclear. Trimming took 0 bases from V and 0 from J, leaving 12 bases between them. CDR1 is LNHDA, CDR2 SQIVND, per germline (reference sequence). The CDR3 loop spans 17 amino acids. CDR3 nucleotides: TGTGCCAGTAGTATAGATCCCGGACTTACCTCTGGAAACACCATATATTTT. This translates into CASSIDPGLTSGNTIYF.

This chain joins TRBV19 and TRBJ1-6; 7 bases line up with TRBD1. Trimming cost V 5 bases and J 3 bases; bases outside gene matches: 4. This CDR3 contains 15 residues. Germline CDR1 and CDR2: LNHDA and SQIVND (reference sequence). CDR3 coding DNA: TGTGCCAGTAGTCCGCGGACAGGCTATAATTCACCCCTCCACTTT. Translated: CASSPRTGYNSPLHF.

The chain is built from TRBV5-4 and TRBJ2-5, with 11 bases fitting TRBD1. CDR1 is SGHNT, CDR2 YYREEE, per germline (reference sequence). The CDR3 has 15 residues. The V and J ends lost 4 bases and 5 bases, in that order; junction bases with no gene match: 7. The CDR3 nucleotides read TGTGCCAGCAGCGCCGGGACAGGGGGACGGGAGACCCAGTACTTC. It is translated as CASSAGTGGRETQYF.

The CDR3 protein is CASSAPGGGEQYF. For the CDR3, the DNA is TGTGCCAGCAGCGCACCCGGGGGGGGCGAGCAGTACTTC. The V gene is TRBV9, the J gene TRBJ2-7, with 8 bases fitting TRBD2. Per germline, CDR1 SGDLS and CDR2 YYNGEE. The V segment lost 3 bases and the J segment 6 bases; nucleotides outside the gene matches: 5. CDR3 length: 13 residues.

The rearrangement links TRBV5-1 to TRBJ2-3, with D perhaps matching TRBD2 (5 bases). Germline CDR1 and CDR2: SGHRS and YFSETQ. V was clipped by 7 bases and J by 2 bases, with 20 bases between them. The CDR3 runs to 16 residues. The CDR3 region has the DNA TGCGCCAGCGCAAGAGGTCGGGGAGCAGCCACAGATACGCAGTATTTT. Translating it yields CASARGRGAATDTQYF.

The rearrangement links TRBV19 to TRBJ2-7, with 7 bases lining up with TRBD1. The junction had 4 bases not matched to a gene; V was cut back by 5 bases and J by 0 bases. The CDR3 contains 14 residues. Germline V gene data show CDR1 as LNHDA and CDR2 as SQIVND (reference sequence). The CDR3 bases are TGTGCCAGTAGTTGGGACAGATTCTCCTACGAGCAGTACTTC. Amino acids: CASSWDRFSYEQYF.

The chain combines TRBV3-1 (or the pseudogene TRBV3-2) with TRBJ1-2, with 7 positions matching TRBD1. CDR3 length: 13 residues. CDR1 is LGHDT, CDR2 YNNKEL, per germline (reference sequence). J was trimmed by 6 bases and V by 4 bases; bases with no gene match: 5. The DNA for the CDR3 is TGTGCCAGCAGCCCTAGACAGGGAAATGGCTACACCTTC. This sequence encodes CASSPRQGNGYTF.

The V call is TRBV2, the J call TRBJ1-1, with 10 bases that match TRBD1. In germline, CDR1 is SNHLY, CDR2 FYNNEI. V lost 10 bases, J lost 0 bases, and 14 bases stayed unmatched. The CDR3 is made up of 17 amino acids. In DNA, the CDR3 is TGTGCCACCCGCTACCGGACAGGGGGGCGTTTGAACACTGAAGCTTTCTTT. This codes for CATRYRTGGRLNTEAFF.

The genes are TRBV2 and TRBJ2-5; maybe TRBD1 (6 bases). V was pared by 5 bases and J by 4 bases, with 14 bases between. Per the germline V gene, CDR1 is SNHLY and CDR2 is FYNNEI. CDR3 length: 14 amino acids. For the CDR3, the DNA is TGTGCCAGCAGTTCTACAGGGTGGGGAGAGACCCAGTACTTC. Translating it yields CASSSTGWGETQYF.

This chain joins TRBV11-1 and TRBJ1-5, with 10 bases that match TRBD1. This CDR3 comprises 14 residues. CDR1 is SGHAT, CDR2 FQDESV, per germline (reference sequence). V trimming: 5 bases; J trimming: 9 bases; junction bases outside the gene matches: 7. The CDR3 DNA reads TGTGCCAGCAGCCTGGACAGGGGGTTGTGGCCCCAGCATTTT. It translates to CASSLDRGLWPQHF. The full variable domain, completed using reference TRBV11-1 and TRBJ1-5, is EAEVAQSPRYKITEKSQAVAFWCDPISGHATLYWYRQILGQGPELLVQFQDESVVDDSQLPKDRFSAERLKGVDSTLKIQPAELGDSAMYLCASSLDRGLWPQHFGDGTRLSIL.

The chain joins TRBV15 to TRBJ2-1, with 8 nucleotides matching TRBD2. Per germline, CDR1 LNHNV and CDR2 YYDKDF (reference sequence). Trimming took 3 bases from V and 0 from J; bases not matched to a gene: 7. This CDR3 is built from 17 residues. Written as DNA, the CDR3 is TGTGCCACCAGCAGGAGCGGGGGAGAACCCTCCTACAATGAGCAGTTCTTC. It codes for CATSRSGGEPSYNEQFF.

The chain joins TRBV2 to TRBJ1-4; 11 bases map to TRBD1. V lost 8 bases and J lost 4; bases outside the gene matches: 3. The CDR3 extends over 14 amino acids. Germline V gene sequence: CDR1 SNHLY, CDR2 FYNNEI. The CDR3 reads CASRTGGGNEKLFF. The CDR3, as DNA: TGTGCCAGCCGGACAGGGGGCGGTAATGAAAAACTGTTTTTT.

Regarding this clone: The sample carries other DNA sequences with the same CDR3. V usage is TRBV7-2 and J usage is TRBJ1-1; D is undetermined. Germline V gives CDR1 SGHTA, CDR2 FQGNSA. The CDR3 is 14 amino acids. V lost 1 base to trimming and J lost 2 bases, with 8 bases between them. For the CDR3, the DNA is TGTGCCAGCAGCTTAGTTGCAGAAAACACTGAAGCTTTCTTT. Translation gives CASSLVAENTEAFF.

The chain has TRBV11-2 and TRBJ2-1; TRBD2 aligns across 7 bases. Trimming at V came to 3 bases and at J to 5 bases, leaving 10 bases not matched to a gene. Germline loops: CDR1 SGHAT, CDR2 FQNNGV. The CDR3 is made up of 16 amino acids. The DNA for the CDR3 is TGTGCCAGCAGCTTTCTCTGGGTGGGAGGGGACAATGAGCAGTTCTTC. Protein product: CASSFLWVGGDNEQFF.

J is TRBJ2-3 and V is TRBV18, with TRBD1 as a possible D gene (5 bases). This CDR3 is 13 amino acids long. CDR1 is KGHSH and CDR2 is LQKENI in the germline V gene. The V and J ends lost 5 bases and 5 bases respectively, with 11 bases between them. CDR3 loop: CASSSSGKDTQYF. For the CDR3, the DNA is TGTGCCAGCTCATCTTCAGGGAAAGATACGCAGTATTTT.

The chain combines TRBV19 with TRBJ2-1; the D is unclear. The CDR3 is 16 amino acids. The germline V gene encodes CDR1 LNHDA and CDR2 SQIVND (reference sequence). V lost 3 bases and J lost 0, with 12 bases in between. CDR3 region: CASSIYLGFSYNEQFF. CDR3 sequence (DNA): TGTGCCAGTAGTATCTATTTGGGCTTCTCCTACAATGAGCAGTTCTTC.

This chain links TRBV30 with TRBJ1-2, with TRBD1 as a possible D gene (6 bases). CDR3 length: 13 residues. Deletions cut 2 bases from V and 2 bases from J, with 9 bases between. Germline V gene lookup returns CDR1 GTSNPN and CDR2 SVGIG (reference sequence). The CDR3 protein is CAWSPQGNYGYTF. CDR3 bases: TGTGCCTGGAGTCCACAGGGAAACTATGGCTACACCTTC.